A selection of T cell receptor beta chains follows, all from one sample in a study of neurological immune-mediated disorders. TCRdb reanalysed the 5' RACE reads using MiXCR and keeps one entry per CDR3 protein. Among about 65,000 distinct CDR3 sequences listed, roughly 4% were seen once. Specimen: PBMCs. The receptors come from a man over 45 with multiple sclerosis. CDR3s include the opening cysteine and the closing phenylalanine or tryptophan. D genes are given only for firm matches. The size entry gives once, few, many or a size class.

clone_size	v_call	d_call	j_call	cdr3_aa	cdr3_nt
many	TRBV20-1	TRBD1	TRBJ1-1	CSARAGTGRTEAFF	TGCAGTGCTAGAGCCGGGACAGGTAGGACTGAAGCTTTCTTT
few	TRBV12-3/TRBV12-4	NA	TRBJ1-5	CASSSRRVGDNQPQNF	TGTGCCAGCAGTTCCCGTCGGGTTGGAGACAATCAGCCCCAGAATTTT
many	TRBV5-1	TRBD2	TRBJ2-1	CASSPAGGPQNEQFF	TGCGCCAGCAGCCCAGCGGGGGGGCCTCAAAATGAGCAGTTCTTC
many	TRBV20-1	TRBD2	TRBJ2-1	CSASSGGAHNEQFF	TGCAGTGCCTCCAGCGGGGGGGCCCACAATGAGCAGTTCTTC
medium-sized	TRBV5-6	NA	TRBJ1-5	CASSPNGGQPQHF	TGTGCCAGCAGCCCTAATGGGGGGCAGCCCCAGCATTTT
many	TRBV9	NA	TRBJ2-1	CASSPPASVNEQFF	TGTGCCAGCAGCCCCCCCGCTAGCGTCAATGAGCAGTTCTTC
many	TRBV27	NA	TRBJ2-2	CASSPTGSLNTGELFF	TGTGCCAGCAGTCCGACAGGAAGCCTTAACACCGGGGAGCTGTTTTTT
many	TRBV5-1	NA	TRBJ2-1	CASSLTTSSSYNEQFF	TGCGCCAGCAGCTTAACTACTAGCAGCTCCTACAATGAGCAGTTCTTC
many	TRBV4-1	NA	TRBJ2-7	CASSHRGQGVEQYF	TGCGCCAGCAGCCATCGAGGGCAGGGCGTCGAGCAGTACTTC
many	TRBV5-1	NA	TRBJ1-5	CASSSGESNQPQHF	TGCGCCAGCAGCTCGGGAGAAAGCAATCAGCCCCAGCATTTT
many	TRBV29-1	NA	TRBJ1-1	CSVEAVGGPTEAFF	TGCAGCGTTGAGGCAGTGGGAGGTCCCACTGAAGCTTTCTTT
many	TRBV6-6	TRBD1	TRBJ2-7	CASSYGKDRVYEQYF	TGTGCCAGCAGTTACGGAAAGGACAGGGTCTACGAGCAGTACTTC
many	TRBV7-9	TRBD1	TRBJ1-5	CASSFTTGENQPQHF	TGTGCCAGCAGCTTCACGACAGGGGAGAATCAGCCCCAGCATTTT
many	TRBV15	NA	TRBJ2-2	CATSKADRNTGELFF	TGTGCCACCAGCAAAGCGGACAGAAACACCGGGGAGCTGTTTTTT
many	TRBV20-1	TRBD1	TRBJ2-1	CSARDPRTGYNEQFF	TGCAGTGCTAGAGATCCCCGGACAGGCTACAATGAGCAGTTCTTC
many	TRBV6-1	NA	TRBJ1-1	CASRTLGGGTEAFF	TGTGCCAGCAGGACTCTGGGGGGCGGCACTGAAGCTTTCTTT
many	TRBV7-6	TRBD1	TRBJ1-1	CASSLAPDRGSGNTEAFF	TGTGCCAGCAGCTTAGCCCCCGACAGGGGCTCGGGGAACACTGAAGCTTTCTTT
many	TRBV5-5	NA	TRBJ2-5	CASSYTGAQETQYF	TGTGCCAGCAGCTACACAGGAGCGCAAGAGACCCAGTACTTC
few	TRBV20-1	NA	TRBJ1-5	CSARVSGHSNQPQNF	TGCAGTGCTAGAGTATCGGGACACAGCAATCAGCCCCAGAATTTT
many	TRBV20-1	TRBD1	TRBJ2-2	CSARTGTGGTGELFF	TGCAGTGCTAGAACCGGGACAGGGGGAACCGGGGAGCTGTTTTTT
many	TRBV28	NA	TRBJ2-1	CASSLRQGLYNEQFF	TGTGCCAGCAGTTTAAGACAGGGACTCTACAATGAGCAGTTCTTC